This T cell receptor beta chain was identified in a study of T cell repertoires in cytomegalovirus infection. Study information: Recently identified HLA-C-restricted CMV epitopes were among the peptides used. It was the public TCR beta signatures that indicated both CMV infection and matching HLA type. Study-level findings and limits: Public TCR beta family frequency separated CMV-and-HLA carriers, including in an independent cohort. CMV-specific HLA-C-restricted TCR beta clonotypes dominated the ex vivo response.

TCRdb itself ran the reads through MiXCR, one entry per CDR3 protein. The repertoire has 62,000 or so distinct CDR3 sequences, roughly 21% of them found once; the top ten carry over 60%. There are many counts of this clonotype. Its antigen remains unidentified. From germline, CDR1 is MNHEY and CDR2 SVGAGI. This CDR3 is 16 amino acids long. Trimming took 0 bases from V and 0 from J, leaving 9 bases between them. The V call is TRBV6-5, the J call TRBJ1-3; no firm D call. Material: CD8+ T cells from cultured PBMCs, obtained from culture after CMV antigen stimulation. The source is a human donor in good health (CMV status not recorded). Some clones in this sample may be carry-over from other donors' samples. The CDR3, as DNA: TGTGCCAGCAGTTACTCGGAGGCTCACTCTGGAAACACCATATATTTT. Translated, it gives CASSYSEAHSGNTIYF.